This TCR beta chain derives from a study of cytomegalovirus exposure and HLA in healthy donors. A multiplex PCR was run with 60 Vbeta primers and 13 Jbeta primers. Profiling relied on immunoSEQ multiplex PCR, and the TCRdb table lists in-frame clones only, not all of them. The data contain almost 95,000 clones, 55% to 75% of them singletons. This clone appeared a few times. What it binds is not known. Broader study findings: Whilst most TCR sequences proved rare, a subset of public TCRs occurred across many donors. Later analysis revealed greater clonal expansion in HLA-associated TCR beta chains than in equally common others.

Trimming removed 5 bases at V and 5 bases at J, with 12 bases between. Germline values: CDR1 SEHNR, CDR2 FQNEAQ (reference sequence). This CDR3 comprises 13 residues. This sequence joins TRBV7-9 and TRBJ2-5; TRBD2 might be the D (5 bases). This TCR came from a man between 50 and 59 years old in good health and CMV-seronegative. Sequenced material: PBMCs. CDR3 sequence (DNA): TGTGCCAGCAGCACTTACTGGGAGGAGACCCAGTACTTC. It yields the protein CASSTYWEETQYF. Supplemented by reference TRBV7-9 and TRBJ2-5, the full variable domain reads DTGVSQNPRHKITKRGQNVTFRCDPISEHNRLYWYRQTLGQGPEFLTYFQNEAQLEKSRLLSDRFSAERPKGSFSTLEIQRTEQGDSAMYLCASSTYWEETQYFGPGTRLLVL.